This T cell receptor (beta chain) was documented in a study of low-dose radiotherapy and immunotherapy resistance in tumors. The overall study: The authors gave intravenous cyclophosphamide 200 mg/m2 every two weeks, one day before radiation and immunotherapy. Aspirin was taken orally at 300 mg daily by patients, and this continued for four cycles from cycle 1 day 1.

This clonotype was detected ten times or more. Time point reported: before trial treatment. Donors were treated with nivolumab, ipilimumab, aspirin, and low-dose cyclophosphamide and radiotherapy. First-strand cDNA relied on TRAV- and TRBV-specific primers spanning alpha and beta chains. TCR amplification used 20 PCR cycles, a constant-region primer and a V-primer adapter. TCRdb reanalysed the reads using MiXCR and keeps one entry per CDR3 protein. The sample lists some 88,000 distinct CDR3 sequences, 9% to 9.5% seen once, with under 1.1% in the top ten. Trimming took 1 base from V and 6 from J; bases not matched to a gene: 5. The CDR3 is 14 amino acids. CDR1 and CDR2 (germline): SGHVS, FNYEAQ.

The specimen comprised PBMCs, sampled before treatment. The TCR comes from a male donor with prostate cancer. The chain recombines TRBV7-6 with TRBJ2-7, with 8 bases fitting TRBD1. CDR3 sequence: CASSLETGVGEQYF. Here the CDR3 DNA reads TGTGCCAGCAGCTTAGAGACAGGGGTTGGCGAGCAGTACTTC.